Presented here are 21 T cell receptor beta chains from one specimen sequenced in a study of shared clonotypes between healthy human individuals. Only in-frame clones appear in the TCRdb table, and some are missing; sequencing was by immunoSEQ multiplex PCR. The sample shows fewer than 600,000 clones, around 74% of them seen only once. Sequencing was done on a sample of PBMCs. These receptors were taken from a woman in her thirties or forties in good health. Some clones in this sample may be carry-over from other donors' samples.

The rearrangement joins TRBV25-1 to TRBJ2-7, with 9 nucleotides matching TRBD2. CDR3 length: 16 residues. The J segment lost 2 bases and the V segment lost 1 base, leaving 6 bases of the junction unmatched. The germline CDR1 and CDR2 sequences are MGHDK and SYGVNS. Here the CDR3 reads CASSESTSGDPYEQYF. The CDR3 region has the DNA TGTGCCAGCAGTGAATCGACTAGCGGAGACCCCTACGAGCAGTACTTC.

This clone turned up a few times. This sequence joins TRBV6-5 and TRBJ2-1, with TRBD2 as a possible D gene (5 bases). The length of the CDR3 is 15 residues. V was shortened by 1 base and J by 4 bases, with 11 bases between the two germline ends. Germline loops: CDR1 MNHEY, CDR2 SVGAGI. CDR3 in amino acids: CASSYLNRGYNEQFF. DNA for the CDR3: TGTGCCAGCAGTTACTTGAACCGAGGGTACAATGAGCAGTTCTTC.

The gene calls are TRBV21-1 and TRBJ1-4; the table's D call, TRBD1, was not checked against the DNA. TRBV21-1 corresponds to a pseudogene. This CDR3 is 12 amino acids long. For the CDR3, the DNA is TGTGCCACCCCAGGGCTAAATGAAAAACTGTTTTTT. Translating it yields CATPGLNEKLFF.

This clone was counted once. The chain links TRBV5-1 to TRBJ2-6; 8 nucleotides align to TRBD1. The V segment lost 1 base and the J segment 2 bases; nucleotides outside the gene matches: 5. This CDR3 comprises 17 residues. Looked up from germline, CDR1 is SGHRS and CDR2 is YFSETQ. The CDR3 DNA sequence: TGCGCCAGCAGCTTGTTTAGCAGGGGGCCTGGGGCCAACGTCCTGACTTTC. Translating it yields CASSLFSRGPGANVLTF.

The chain couples TRBV5-1 to TRBJ2-5, with 8 bases lining up with TRBD2. Germline V CDR1 and CDR2: SGHRS, YFSETQ. After removal of 3 bases from V and 6 bases from J, the junction contained 1 base not matched to a gene. The CDR3 is 12 amino acids. For the CDR3, the DNA is TGCGCCAGCAGCTATAGCGGGAAGACCCAGTACTTC. Translating it yields CASSYSGKTQYF. Combining the CDR3 with reference TRBV5-1 and TRBJ2-5 gives the whole variable domain KAGVTQTPRYLIKTRGQQVTLSCSPISGHRSVSWYQQTPGQGLQFLFEYFSETQRNKGNFPGRFSGRQFSNSRSEMNVSTLELGDSALYLCASSYSGKTQYFGPGTRLLVL.

The chain has TRBV6-5 and TRBJ2-3; 9 nucleotides match TRBD2. Germline assignment: CDR1 MNHEY and CDR2 SVGAGI. V dropped 4 bases and J dropped 8; count of bases not matched to a gene: 10. The CDR3 is 15 amino acids. This CDR3 is CASSSGAGGDGTQYF. The CDR3 nucleotides read TGTGCCAGCAGTTCCGGCGCGGGGGGGGACGGTACGCAGTATTTT.

The rearrangement links TRBV7-2 to TRBJ2-7; 10 nucleotides agree with TRBD1. The V gene's germline CDR1 is SGHTA and CDR2 FQGNSA. Unmatched junction bases numbered 6, after V lost 4 bases and J lost 3 bases. The CDR3 runs to 15 residues. The CDR3 reads CASSYRDRGYYEQYF. CDR3 in DNA: TGTGCCAGCAGCTACCGGGACAGGGGATACTACGAGCAGTACTTC.

This clone was seen a single time. This rearrangement joins TRBV5-1 to TRBJ2-2, with a possible D match to TRBD1 (6 bases). The length of the CDR3 is 14 residues. CDR1 and CDR2 from the germline V gene are SGHRS and YFSETQ. Trimming shortened V by 3 bases and J by 1 base, and 7 bases separated the two germline ends. CDR3 residues: CASSSTGNTGELFF. The CDR3 coding sequence is TGCGCCAGCAGCTCGACAGGGAACACCGGGGAGCTGTTTTTT.

The chain's CDR3 is CASSLEGDGYTF. CDR3 DNA sequence: TGTGCCAGCAGTCTAGAGGGCGATGGCTACACCTTC. The chain uses TRBV2 and TRBJ1-2, with D unclear. The CDR3 spans 12 residues. CDR1 and CDR2 from the germline V gene are SNHLY and FYNNEI. Trimming shortened V by 5 bases and J by 6 bases, and 10 bases separated the two germline ends.

CDR3 loop: CASSYIARLYDNEQFF. CDR3 DNA sequence: TGTGCCAGCAGTTATATCGCCCGTCTATACGACAATGAGCAGTTCTTC. This sequence joins TRBV6-5 and TRBJ2-1; D gene uncertain. This CDR3 comprises 16 residues. The germline V gene has CDR1 MNHEY and CDR2 SVGAGI. V lost 3 bases, J lost 5 bases, and 17 bases lay in between.

This chain joins TRBV29-1 and TRBJ2-7; D could derive from TRBD1 or TRBD2 (5 bases each). The CDR3 has 14 amino acids. Germline V CDR1 and CDR2: SQVTM, ANQGSEA. The V end was cut by 6 bases, the J end by 0 bases, with 15 bases between. The CDR3 spells CSVATGRSSYEQYF. The DNA of the CDR3 is TGCAGCGTCGCAACGGGACGCAGCTCCTACGAGCAGTACTTC.

The chain couples TRBV5-1 to TRBJ2-7, with D uncertain. There are 12 residues in the CDR3. Germline V gives CDR1 SGHRS, CDR2 YFSETQ. With 4 bases removed from V and 5 bases from J, the gap between germline ends came to 10 bases. CDR3 nucleotides: TGCGCCAGCAGCCCAACATCTGACGAGCAGTACTTC. It specifies CASSPTSDEQYF.

This clone was found once. J is TRBJ2-1 and V is TRBV6-1; 7 bases line up with TRBD1. The V and J ends lost 8 bases and 6 bases, in that order; junction bases with no gene match: 13. Germline V lookup: CDR1 MNHNS, CDR2 SASEGT. CDR3 size: 15 residues. In DNA, the CDR3 is TGTGCCAGCGTTCGAAGGGGGCAGGGCGGCAATGAGCAGTTCTTC. It codes for CASVRRGQGGNEQFF.

This clone occurred once. The V call is TRBV6-5, the J call TRBJ1-1; the D is unclear. The ends were cut back, 2 bases at V and 6 bases at J, with 10 bases in the middle. Germline V CDR1 and CDR2: MNHEY, SVGAGI. The CDR3 covers 13 residues. CDR3 amino acids: CASSYGQYSEAFF. CDR3 coding DNA: TGTGCCAGCAGTTACGGGCAGTACTCTGAAGCTTTCTTT.

A note on this clone: It may be a read error: a sequence one base away is much more abundant. V gene TRBV5-1 combines with J gene TRBJ2-2; D not certain. Germline V gene sequence: CDR1 SGHRS, CDR2 YFSETQ. This CDR3 spans 15 amino acids. Trimming removed 2 bases at V and 6 bases at J, with 14 bases between. The CDR3 DNA is TGCGCCAGCAGCTTCGAAACTTCCGACGCCGGGGAGCTGTTTTTT. Protein product: CASSFETSDAGELFF.

This chain joins TRBV5-6 and TRBJ2-5, with TRBD1 matching over 8 bases. Germline values: CDR1 SGHDT, CDR2 YYEEEE. J was trimmed by 11 bases and V by 0 bases; bases with no gene match: 9. The CDR3 has 14 residues. The CDR3, as DNA: TGTGCCAGCAGCTTGGACGGACAGGGTTGGGAGCAGTACTTC. Protein: CASSLDGQGWEQYF.

V is TRBV25-1 and J is TRBJ1-2, with D possibly TRBD1 on 6 matching bases. Between the trimmed V and J ends, which lost 2 bases and 7 bases, there was a span of 17 bases. This CDR3 is built from 15 residues. Germline values: CDR1 MGHDK, CDR2 SYGVNS. CDR3 nucleotides: TGTGCCAGCAGTGAAGGTTTCAGGGGAGGGGTTGGCTACACCTTC. Encoded protein: CASSEGFRGGVGYTF.

Points on this clone: The sample carries other DNA sequences with the same CDR3. The chain recombines TRBV28 with TRBJ1-5, with TRBD1 matching over 8 bases. With V trimmed by 5 bases and J by 5 bases, 5 bases remained unmatched. The CDR3 extends over 14 amino acids. CDR1 and CDR2 (germline): MDHEN, SYDVKM. CDR3 sequence (DNA): TGTGCCAGCAGTATGACAGGGGATTATCAGCCCCAGCATTTT. Translating it yields CASSMTGDYQPQHF. The full variable domain, its missing parts supplied by reference TRBV28 and TRBJ1-5, is DVKVTQSSRYLVKRTGEKVFLECVQDMDHENMFWYRQDPGLGLRLIYFSYDVKMKEKGDIPEGYSVSREKKERFSLILESASTNQTSMYLCASSMTGDYQPQHFGDGTRLSIL.

This clone was observed once. The gene calls are TRBV18 and TRBJ1-4; 8 bases are shared with TRBD1. This CDR3 is 15 amino acids long. The J segment lost 5 bases and the V segment lost 5 bases, leaving 7 bases of the junction unmatched. Germline V gene sequence: CDR1 KGHSH, CDR2 LQKENI. CDR3 loop: CASSSAGGGNEKLFF. CDR3 DNA: TGTGCCAGCTCAAGCGCAGGGGGCGGAAATGAAAAACTGTTTTTT.

This clone occurred once. The V gene is TRBV5-6, the J gene TRBJ1-2, with D maybe TRBD1 (6 bases). There are 16 residues in the CDR3. Trimming shortened V by 4 bases and J by 2 bases, and 18 bases separated the two germline ends. Germline CDR1 reads SGHDT; CDR2 reads YYEEEE. The CDR3 sequence is CASSALGGPLNYGYTF. The CDR3 DNA reads as TGTGCCAGCAGCGCGCTGGGGGGGCCGTTAAACTATGGCTACACCTTC.

V and J are TRBV5-4 and TRBJ2-1; 7 nucleotides align to TRBD1. The V segment lost 4 bases and the J segment 6 bases; nucleotides outside the gene matches: 4. Germline V gene lookup returns CDR1 SGHNT and CDR2 YYREEE (reference sequence). This CDR3 comprises 13 residues. CDR3 region: CASSGGQLNEQFF. Written as DNA, the CDR3 is TGTGCCAGCAGCGGGGGACAGCTCAATGAGCAGTTCTTC.